This section outlines one T cell receptor (beta chain) sequence together with its context. The method was immunoSEQ multiplex PCR; TCRdb's version includes in-frame clones alone and lacks a portion of them. The data contain more than 150,000 clones, 60% to 80% of them singletons. This CDR3 contains 15 residues. Unmatched junction bases numbered 7, after V lost 4 bases and J lost 5 bases. Germline CDR1 and CDR2: SGHDT and YYEEEE. The cohort comprised adults aged 18 to 89 years residing in approximately 22 US areas. Participant-given clinical history determined each cohort assignment. No more than 2 weeks before study entry, exposed participants had met a case of COVID-19. This entry comes from a study of blood T cell repertoires in COVID-19. About the study: Acute-phase and convalescent COVID-19 samples originated in the United States, Italy and Spain.

The rearrangement joins TRBV5-6 to TRBJ2-7, with 12 bases fitting TRBD1. The sequenced material came from PBMCs or T cells enriched from blood (not recorded which). The clonotype originates from a man aged 60 to 75 who had been exposed to COVID-19. CDR3 DNA: TGTGCCAGCAGCCCCGCGGGACAGGGGGCCCACGAGCAGTACTTC. Translating gives CASSPAGQGAHEQYF.